A selection of T cell receptor beta chains follows, all from one sample in a study of blood T cell repertoires in COVID-19. Assay: immunoSEQ multiplex PCR; the TCRdb copy retains only in-frame clones and omits some. The sample lists about 190,000 clones; more than 75% were seen once. Sample: peripheral blood. The receptors were gathered from a woman aged 18-29 years who had recovered from COVID-19. Each CDR3 is given with its conserved first and last residue. D genes are given only for firm matches. Rows may omit the clone size; those that give it use once, few, many or a size class.

D gene	V gene	clone size	J gene	CDR3 protein	CDR3 DNA
-	TRBV5-8	-	TRBJ1-2	CASPKGGENYGYTF	TGTGCCAGCCCAAAAGGGGGGGAAAACTATGGCTACACCTTC
TRBD1	TRBV6-5	-	TRBJ2-3	CASSPDRVDTQYF	TGTGCCAGCAGCCCGGACAGGGTGGATACGCAGTATTTT
TRBD2	TRBV19	-	TRBJ2-1	CASSLTSGYNEQFF	TGTGCCAGTAGTCTAACTAGCGGGTACAATGAGCAGTTCTTC
TRBD2	TRBV11-2	-	TRBJ2-3	CASSRAGGGYTQYF	TGTGCCAGCAGTCGAGCGGGGGGCGGGTATACGCAGTATTTT
TRBD1	TRBV5-1	-	TRBJ2-3	CASSSLGQDSTDTQYF	TGCGCCAGCAGCTCCTTAGGACAGGACAGCACAGATACGCAGTATTTT
-	TRBV6-2/TRBV6-3	-	TRBJ2-5	CASSDPGFIETQYF	TGTGCCAGCAGTGACCCAGGGTTTATCGAGACCCAGTACTTC
-	TRBV6-1	-	TRBJ1-4	CASSEAHSGSGEKLFF	TGTGCCAGCAGTGAAGCCCACAGCGGATCGGGGGAAAAACTGTTTTTT
-	TRBV7-3	once	TRBJ2-3	CASSPTRGGGDTQYF	TGTGCCAGCAGCCCGACCCGTGGGGGCGGAGATACGCAGTATTTT
TRBD1	TRBV27	-	TRBJ2-5	CASSAEGQGWAQYF	TGTGCCAGCAGTGCAGAGGGACAGGGGTGGGCCCAGTACTTC
TRBD2	TRBV6-2/TRBV6-3	-	TRBJ2-1	CASSYWTSDHNEQFF	TGTGCCAGCAGTTATTGGACTAGCGACCACAATGAGCAGTTCTTC
TRBD1	TRBV7-8	few	TRBJ1-1	CASSLGRGLTEAFF	TGTGCCAGCAGCTTAGGCAGGGGGCTAACTGAAGCTTTCTTT